This T cell receptor beta chain was recovered during a study of blood T cell repertoires in COVID-19 (TCRdb year 2020). The study in broad terms: Samples from collaborators originated in the United States, Italy and Spain and spanned both the acute and convalescent phases of COVID-19. A de-identified subject ID, COVID-19 status, age in years and sex were almost always included in the sample metadata. The repertoires were released in a freely available public database meant as a resource for research on the immune response to SARS-CoV-2. The material from the prospective study consisted of cDNA or gDNA derived from T cells, B-cell-depleted T cells, or PBMCs. Samples came from the ongoing ImmuneRACE study (first 160 participants) plus 1,254 subjects from 6 global collaborators. Where available, HLA class I and class II types were taken from metadata supplied by the sample provider and were not determined by assay-based typing. Deeply sampled blood TCRbeta repertoires from subjects exposed to, actively infected with, or recovered from COVID-19 were included in the dataset.

A note on this clone: Its recognized antigen is unknown. No base-level quality is on record; no much larger clone is a single base apart.

The investigation overall reported the following: Clinical and demographic metadata were provided uncurated, with the amount varying by source and participant.

Whole blood was collected in K2EDTA tubes by collaborating institutions according to the institutions' own protocols. For TCRbeta analysis, collaborators shipped samples in one of three forms: frozen whole blood, isolated PBMCs, or DNA extracted from either of those sample types. TCRbeta CDR3 regions were amplified from genomic DNA by means of the immunoSEQ Assay, a bias-controlled multiplex PCR. On the study's bioinformatics: The number of nucleated cells in each sample was estimated from the amplification of reference gene primers within the assay. To quantify the absolute abundance of each unique TCRbeta CDR3 rearrangement, sequence reads were collapsed and filtered. For each sample, productive Simpson clonality was calculated by taking the square root of Simpson's diversity index across productive rearrangements. Here the immuneACCESS table is served through TCRdb, limited to in-frame sequences with V and J called. Missing clones are a known gap in these copies; in checked studies unresolved V genes cover under half, and the rest lacks a known reason. Clonal size and the V and J genes are those of that table, whereas D and trimming came from the DNA. This sample lists 35,000 to 40,000 clones; roughly 90% were detected once. 12% of the sample is in the top ten clones.

The clonotype comes from a man aged 55 to 69 with active COVID-19. Sample: peripheral blood.

The CDR3 in this case is CASSLEAGDLSRYTF. The DNA sequence is given as TGCGCCAGCAGCTTGGAGGCAGGGGATTTATCTCGCTACACCTTC. The sequence joins TRBV5-1 to TRBJ1-2; TRBD1 is a possible D gene, resting on 6 matching bases. From the cysteine through the phenylalanine, the CDR3 covers 15 amino acids. Only the CDR3 part of the read is kept: 45 bases, read in frame from the first base. Trimming removed 0 bases from V and 9 bases from J, leaving 18 bases between the germline ends. CDR1 SGHRS and CDR2 YFSETQ are derived from the germline V gene.